Below are 5 T cell receptor beta chains sequenced from a single sample in a study of neurological immune-mediated disorders. As for time point: technical triplicate 2. TCRdb reprocessed the 5' RACE reads with MiXCR, giving one entry per CDR3 protein. The data contain about 59,000 distinct CDR3 sequences, about 24% of them singletons. Sequencing input: PBMCs. Receptors originate from a man in his sixties with HTLV-1-associated myelopathy (HAM/TSP).

This clonotype was counted ten times or more. V is TRBV7-8 and J is TRBJ1-3, with D possibly being TRBD1 (5 bases). Germline V CDR1 and CDR2: SGHVS, FQNEAQ. The CDR3 loop spans 14 amino acids. Trimming removed 0 bases at V and 6 bases at J, with 9 bases between. This CDR3 reads CASSLAPGQNTIYF. The CDR3 nucleotides read TGTGCCAGCAGCTTAGCGCCAGGGCAAAACACCATATATTTT.

This clonotype was seen many times. The chain uses TRBV24-1 and TRBJ2-1; 12 nucleotides match TRBD2. V shed 0 bases and J 7 bases; nucleotides not matched to a gene: 12. This CDR3 region has 19 residues. CDR1 and CDR2 from the germline V gene are KGHDR and SFDVKD. This CDR3 reads CATSDLPASGRDHWNEQFF. CDR3 in DNA: TGTGCCACCAGTGATTTGCCGGCTAGCGGGAGGGACCATTGGAATGAGCAGTTCTTC.

As to this clonotype: At one end the junction does not follow the germline gene, possibly because of a read error. The CDR3, as DNA: TGTACCAGCAGCTTGGGGCTTCGGGAGACCCAGTACTTC. The encoded protein is CTSSLGLRETQYF. The chain links TRBV7-9 to TRBJ2-5; D might be TRBD1 (5 bases). Germline V gene lookup returns CDR1 SEHNR and CDR2 FQNEAQ (reference sequence). This CDR3 region has 13 residues.

V usage is TRBV2 and J usage is TRBJ2-7, with D perhaps TRBD1 or TRBD2 (6 bases each). The V gene lost 2 bases and the J gene lost 7 bases, with 18 bases spanning the gap. Germline V gene data show CDR1 as SNHLY and CDR2 as FYNNEI. CDR3 length equals 15 residues. This CDR3 is CASSEWSGGGGEQYF. In DNA form, the CDR3 reads TGTGCCAGCAGTGAATGGTCCGGGGGCGGAGGGGAGCAGTACTTC. Full variable domain (missing parts from reference TRBV2 and TRBJ2-7): EPEVTQTPSHQVTQMGQEVILRCVPISNHLYFYWYRQILGQKVEFLVSFYNNEISEKSEIFDDQFSVERPDGSNFTLKIRSTKLEDSAMYFCASSEWSGGGGEQYFGPGTRLTVT.

This clonotype was recorded a few times. DNA for the CDR3: TGCGCCAGCAGCTATGGAGGAGAGACCCAGTACTTC. Translated: CASSYGGETQYF. V gene TRBV5-1 combines with J gene TRBJ2-5, with a tentative D call TRBD2 (5 bases). V was shortened by 3 bases and J by 4 bases, with 7 bases between the two germline ends. Germline CDR1 is SGHRS and CDR2 is YFSETQ. The CDR3 is 12 residues long.